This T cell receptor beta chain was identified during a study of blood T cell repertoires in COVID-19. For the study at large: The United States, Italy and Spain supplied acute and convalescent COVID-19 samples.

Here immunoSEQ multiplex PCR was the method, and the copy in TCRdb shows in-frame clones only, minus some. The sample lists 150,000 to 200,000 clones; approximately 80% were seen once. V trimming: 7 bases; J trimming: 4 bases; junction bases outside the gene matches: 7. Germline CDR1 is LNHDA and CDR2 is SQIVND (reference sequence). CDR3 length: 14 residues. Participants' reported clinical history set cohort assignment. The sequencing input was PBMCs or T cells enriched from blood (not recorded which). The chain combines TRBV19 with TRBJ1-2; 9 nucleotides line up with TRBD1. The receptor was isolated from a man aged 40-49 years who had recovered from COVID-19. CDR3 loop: CASKAGQGPYGYTF. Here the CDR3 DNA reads TGTGCCAGTAAAGCGGGACAGGGCCCCTATGGCTACACCTTC.